This passage covers 6 T cell receptor beta chains from one sample sequenced in a study of shared clonotypes between healthy human individuals. The table came from immunoSEQ multiplex PCR; TCRdb's copy has only in-frame clones and leaves some out. The sample has roughly 95,000 clones, roughly half seen once. Sample: PBMCs. Receptor source: a woman between 40 and 50 years old in good health. Some clones in this sample may be carry-over from other donors' samples.

The chain recombines TRBV2 with TRBJ2-7; the match to TRBD2 covers 9 bases. CDR1 and CDR2 (germline): SNHLY, FYNNEI. This CDR3 spans 14 amino acids. The V and J ends lost 6 bases and 3 bases, in that order; junction bases with no gene match: 6. In nucleotides, the CDR3 is TGTGCCAGCAGAGTAGCGGGGGCGAACTACGAGCAGTACTTC. Protein product: CASRVAGANYEQYF.

This clone showed up just a few times. V and J are TRBV7-9 and TRBJ1-3; 9 bases match TRBD1. The V and J ends lost 5 bases and 7 bases, in that order; junction bases with no gene match: 6. Germline V gives CDR1 SEHNR, CDR2 FQNEAQ (reference sequence). This CDR3 comprises 14 residues. CDR3 DNA sequence: TGTGCCAGCAGCCCGGGACAGGGAGTGAACACCATATATTTT. It specifies CASSPGQGVNTIYF.

This clone has ten or more counts. The chain links TRBV6-1 to TRBJ1-4; D may be TRBD1 (6 bases). This CDR3 comprises 15 residues. The V end lost 6 bases, the J end lost 2 bases, and 13 bases lay between the germline ends. Per germline, CDR1 MNHNS and CDR2 SASEGT. Written as DNA, the CDR3 is TGTGCCAGCAGGGACAGTAAGAACACTAATGAAAAACTGTTTTTT. It specifies CASRDSKNTNEKLFF.

V gene TRBV11-3 combines with J gene TRBJ1-1; the match to TRBD1 covers 8 bases. V was pared by 8 bases and J by 0 bases, with 14 bases of the junction left unmatched. This CDR3 is built from 17 residues. The V gene's germline CDR1 is SGHNT and CDR2 YENEEA. DNA for the CDR3: TGTGCCAGCGGCCGCGGGACAGGTGGGCCCATGAACACTGAAGCTTTCTTT. It is translated as CASGRGTGGPMNTEAFF.

A word on this clone: In the same sample, other DNA sequences code for this CDR3. The chain combines TRBV5-1 with TRBJ2-3, with no clear D. The V gene's germline CDR1 is SGHRS and CDR2 YFSETQ. The CDR3 has 13 amino acids. Trimming took 2 bases from V and 3 from J, leaving 7 bases between them. The CDR3 DNA reads as TGCGCCAGCAGCTTAGGAGCTACAGATACGCAGTATTTT. Translating gives CASSLGATDTQYF. Based on the CDR3 plus reference TRBV5-1 and TRBJ2-3, the full variable domain is KAGVTQTPRYLIKTRGQQVTLSCSPISGHRSVSWYQQTPGQGLQFLFEYFSETQRNKGNFPGRFSGRQFSNSRSEMNVSTLELGDSALYLCASSLGATDTQYFGPGTRLTVL.

The chain couples TRBV5-1 to TRBJ2-1; no reliable D call. CDR1 is SGHRS, CDR2 YFSETQ, per germline. This CDR3 spans 14 amino acids. The V end was cut by 3 bases, the J end by 0 bases, with 7 bases between. The CDR3 region has the DNA TGCGCCAGCAGCTCTGACAACTCCTACAATGAGCAGTTCTTC. It encodes CASSSDNSYNEQFF.